Listed below are T cell receptor beta chains from one sample, sequenced in a study of blood T cell repertoires in COVID-19. Sequenced by immunoSEQ multiplex PCR; TCRdb stores in-frame clones only, minus some. The sample carries over 300,000 clones, more than 80% recorded once. The material sequenced was peripheral blood. These receptors came from a man aged 18-30 years who had recovered from COVID-19. Each CDR3 is given with its conserved first and last residue.

V,CDR3
TRBV3-1/TRBV3-2,CASSPHGTGNNEQFF
TRBV29-1,CSALQGGDEKLFF
TRBV5-6,CASTTGGNTEAFF
TRBV23-1,CASSHPDRVRADTQYF
TRBV7-8,CASSRAGESSYNEQFF
TRBV6-6,CASMPAGQGFGNTIYF
TRBV19,CATDRYEQYF
TRBV9,CASSDGGTSGSYEQYF
TRBV9,CASSVPGGWNTGELFF
TRBV12-3/TRBV12-4,CASSFPSGTEAFF
TRBV19,CASAPTGTVNTEAFF
TRBV5-1,CASSLDPGSGRAPDTQYF
TRBV4-2,CASSQDPTSINEQFF
TRBV19,CASKQGPLYGYTF
TRBV7-2,CASSFGHYSNQPQHF
TRBV6-5,CASSYSGQGGSPLHF
TRBV5-1,CASSPGTSGSYNEQFF
TRBV7-8,CASSLWGQGVTEQFF
TRBV6-7,CASRVARGGNGQPQHF
TRBV4-1,CASSQAPGQGFFEQYF
TRBV7-8,CASSLLEASYNEQFF
TRBV4-1,CASSQYSYNEQFF
TRBV19,CASSAPGTGSYGYTF
TRBV10-3,CASTPVPGSNYGYTF
TRBV29-1,CSVSPEGVLNTEAFF
TRBV6-5,CASTHDSRRGYTF